The clone carrying this T cell receptor beta chain has a single count. This sample stems from a study of control samples from healthy donors and cancer patients. Sequenced by immunoSEQ multiplex PCR; TCRdb stores in-frame clones only, minus some. The sample lists approximately 210,000 clones; over 80% were seen once. Germline CDR1 is SGDLS and CDR2 is YYNGEE. The CDR3 spans 14 residues. Trimming cost V 0 bases and J 1 base, with 7 bases left between them. This rearrangement joins TRBV9 to TRBJ1-1; D gene ambiguous. The receptor was isolated from a man aged 25 to 40 in good health. What was sequenced was blood. DNA for the CDR3: TGTGCCAGCAGCGTAGGTTTCCAGAACACTGAAGCTTTCTTT. Its protein product is CASSVGFQNTEAFF.